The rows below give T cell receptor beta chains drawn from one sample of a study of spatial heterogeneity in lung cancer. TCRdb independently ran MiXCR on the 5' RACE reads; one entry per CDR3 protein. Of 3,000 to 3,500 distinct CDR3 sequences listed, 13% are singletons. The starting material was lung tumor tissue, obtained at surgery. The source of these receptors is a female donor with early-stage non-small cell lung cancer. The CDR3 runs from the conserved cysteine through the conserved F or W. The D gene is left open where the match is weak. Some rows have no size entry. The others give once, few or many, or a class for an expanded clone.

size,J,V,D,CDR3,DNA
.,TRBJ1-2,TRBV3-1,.,CASSQGAATLYGYTF,TGTGCCAGCAGCCAGGGGGCAGCTACTCTCTATGGCTACACCTTC
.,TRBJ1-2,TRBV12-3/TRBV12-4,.,CASSLGHTNYGYTF,TGTGCCAGCAGTTTAGGGCACACTAACTATGGCTACACCTTC
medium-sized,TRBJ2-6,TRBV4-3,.,CASSQDGGTGANVLTF,TGCGCCAGCAGCCAAGATGGGGGGACTGGGGCCAACGTCCTGACTTTC
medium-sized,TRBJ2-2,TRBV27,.,CASSWTHRNTGELFF,TGTGCCAGCAGTTGGACTCACAGGAACACCGGGGAGCTGTTTTTT
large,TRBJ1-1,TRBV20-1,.,CSAPNDLDGRTEAFF,TGCAGTGCTCCGAACGACCTGGACGGGAGGACTGAAGCTTTCTTT
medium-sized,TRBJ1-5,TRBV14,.,CASSQAGGNQPQHF,TGTGCCAGCAGCCAAGCAGGAGGAAATCAGCCCCAGCATTTT
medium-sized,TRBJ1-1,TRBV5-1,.,CASSSGQAETEAFF,TGCGCCAGCAGCTCCGGCCAGGCGGAAACTGAAGCTTTCTTT
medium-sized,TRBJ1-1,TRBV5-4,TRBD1,CASSWRQGTNTEAFF,TGTGCCAGCAGCTGGAGACAGGGAACGAACACTGAAGCTTTCTTT
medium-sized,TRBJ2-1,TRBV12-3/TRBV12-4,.,CASSSQGTGGDEQFF,TGTGCCAGCAGTTCCCAGGGTACAGGCGGCGATGAGCAGTTCTTC
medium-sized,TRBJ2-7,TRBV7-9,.,CASSFKGPYEQYF,TGTGCCAGCAGCTTCAAGGGGCCCTACGAGCAGTACTTC
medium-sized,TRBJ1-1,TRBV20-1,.,CSARDPNRNTEAFF,TGCAGTGCTAGAGATCCAAATAGGAACACTGAAGCTTTCTTT
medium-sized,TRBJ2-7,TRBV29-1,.,CSTTTSAYEQYF,TGCAGCACGACGACTAGTGCCTACGAGCAGTACTTC
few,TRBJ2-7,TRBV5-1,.,CASSWAGRYEQYF,TGCGCCAGCAGCTGGGCCGGTAGATACGAGCAGTACTTC
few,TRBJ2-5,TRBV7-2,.,CASSPSWAGVETQYF,TGTGCCAGCAGCCCCAGTTGGGCAGGGGTGGAGACCCAGTACTTC
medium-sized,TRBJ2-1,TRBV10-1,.,CASQAGRYNEQFF,TGCGCCAGCCAGGCGGGAAGGTACAATGAGCAGTTCTTC
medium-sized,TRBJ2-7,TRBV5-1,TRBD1,CASSPGQSRLYEQYF,TGCGCCAGCAGCCCGGGACAGAGTAGACTCTACGAGCAGTACTTC
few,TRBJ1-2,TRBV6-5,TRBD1,CASSPQGAAGYTF,TGTGCCAGCAGTCCACAGGGGGCCGCTGGCTACACCTTC
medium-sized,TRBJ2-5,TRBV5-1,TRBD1,CASSLGQGRETQYF,TGCGCCAGCAGCTTGGGACAGGGACGGGAGACCCAGTACTTC
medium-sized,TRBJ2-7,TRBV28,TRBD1,CASSLTGTVSYEQYF,TGTGCCAGCAGCTTAACCGGGACAGTCTCCTACGAGCAGTACTTC